The present entry profiles one T cell receptor beta chain with its context. The antigen is unknown. This CDR3 comprises 15 residues. Germline CDR1 reads MNHNY; CDR2 reads SVGAGI (reference sequence). After removal of 6 bases from V and 7 bases from J, the junction contained 12 bases not matched to a gene. TCRdb keeps only in-frame clones here, not all; method: immunoSEQ multiplex PCR. The table lists more than 110,000 clones, 92% of them singletons. The data belong to a study of T cell responses to AZD1222 COVID-19 vaccine. General study findings and limits: It should be noted that donors were predominantly white British and more often female, and clonal diversity was possibly underestimated. The repertoires were collected only after the peak T cell response. CD4 TCRs linked to vaccination spanned spike, dominating at 160-218 and 743-854. Reports say nearly half of spike-specific TCRs go after unmutated variant regions.

This sequence joins TRBV6-6 and TRBJ1-5; TRBD1 matches 7 bases. Sequenced here: peripheral blood, sampled on day 0 of AZD1222 vaccination. The clonotype originates from an adult in good health. CDR3 in amino acids: CASRRDRDSWQPQHF. In DNA, the CDR3 is TGTGCCAGCAGACGAGACAGGGATTCATGGCAGCCCCAGCATTTT.